This entry concerns a single T cell receptor beta chain. Trimming removed 3 bases at V and 4 bases at J, with 14 bases between. The CDR3 is 15 residues long. From germline, CDR1 is SGHTA and CDR2 FQGNSA. This table comes from immunoSEQ multiplex PCR, and its TCRdb copy is limited to in-frame clones, with some not included. The table shows around 100,000 clones, with 94% occurring only once. The source of the sample is a study of brain T cells in children with intractable seizures. Sequences were derived from peripheral blood, sampled at surgery. The TCR originated in a boy younger than two with hemimegalencephaly and intractable seizures. The chain carries TRBV7-2 and TRBJ2-3; D gene unclear. The CDR3 bases are TGTGCCAGCAGCTTCCACAACCCTGGGGCAGATACGCAGTATTTT. Protein: CASSFHNPGADTQYF.